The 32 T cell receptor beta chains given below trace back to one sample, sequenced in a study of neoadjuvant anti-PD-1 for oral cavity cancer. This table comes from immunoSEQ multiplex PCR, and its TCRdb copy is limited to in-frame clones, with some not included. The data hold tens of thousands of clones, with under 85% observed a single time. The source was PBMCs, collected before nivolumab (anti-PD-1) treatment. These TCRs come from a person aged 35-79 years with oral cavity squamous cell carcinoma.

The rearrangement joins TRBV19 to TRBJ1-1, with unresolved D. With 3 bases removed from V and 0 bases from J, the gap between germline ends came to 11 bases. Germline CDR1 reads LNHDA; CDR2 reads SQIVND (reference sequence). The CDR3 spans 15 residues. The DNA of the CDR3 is TGTGCCAGTAGTATCAGTGACACGTTGAACACTGAAGCTTTCTTT. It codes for CASSISDTLNTEAFF.

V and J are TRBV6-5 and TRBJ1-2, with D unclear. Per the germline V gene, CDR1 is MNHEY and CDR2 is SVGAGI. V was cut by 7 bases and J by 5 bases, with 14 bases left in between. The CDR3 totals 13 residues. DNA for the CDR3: TGTGCCAGCAAACCCGGGGTTGGGTATGGCTACACCTTC. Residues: CASKPGVGYGYTF.

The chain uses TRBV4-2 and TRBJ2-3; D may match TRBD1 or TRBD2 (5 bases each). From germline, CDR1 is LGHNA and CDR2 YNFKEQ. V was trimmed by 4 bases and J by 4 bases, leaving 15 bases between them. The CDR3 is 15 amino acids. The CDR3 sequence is CASSPFGAAADTQYF. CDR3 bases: TGTGCCAGCAGCCCATTCGGGGCGGCGGCAGATACGCAGTATTTT.

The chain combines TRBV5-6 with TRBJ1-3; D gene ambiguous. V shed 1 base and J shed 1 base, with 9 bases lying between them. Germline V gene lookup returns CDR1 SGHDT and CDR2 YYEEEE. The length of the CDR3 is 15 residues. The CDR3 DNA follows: TGTGCCAGCAGCTTGTTGGGGTTATCTGGAAACACCATATATTTT. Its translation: CASSLLGLSGNTIYF.

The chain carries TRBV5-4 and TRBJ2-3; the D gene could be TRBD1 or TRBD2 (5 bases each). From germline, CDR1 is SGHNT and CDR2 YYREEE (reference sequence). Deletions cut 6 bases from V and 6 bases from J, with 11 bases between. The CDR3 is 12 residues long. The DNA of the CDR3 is TGTGCCAGCAAGGGACCGGAGGATACGCAGTATTTT. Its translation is CASKGPEDTQYF.

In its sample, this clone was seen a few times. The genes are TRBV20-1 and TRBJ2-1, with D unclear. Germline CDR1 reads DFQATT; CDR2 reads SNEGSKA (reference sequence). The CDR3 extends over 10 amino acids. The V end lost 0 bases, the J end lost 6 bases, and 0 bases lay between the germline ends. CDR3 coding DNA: TGCAGTGCTAGAGACAATGAGCAGTTCTTC. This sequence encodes CSARDNEQFF.

The CDR3 is CASGLGGENTEAFF. DNA of the CDR3: TGTGCCAGCGGCCTAGGGGGGGAGAACACTGAAGCTTTCTTT. V is TRBV4-2 and J is TRBJ1-1; the D gene is possibly TRBD1 (6 bases). Germline CDR1 is LGHNA and CDR2 is YNFKEQ. The V end lost 8 bases, the J end lost 1 base, and 14 bases lay between the germline ends. This CDR3 has 14 residues.

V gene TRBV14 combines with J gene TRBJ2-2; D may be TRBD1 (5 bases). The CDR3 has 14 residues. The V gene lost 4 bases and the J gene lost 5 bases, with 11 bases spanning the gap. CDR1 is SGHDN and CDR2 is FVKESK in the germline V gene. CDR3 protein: CASSPRSGTGELFF. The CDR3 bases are TGTGCCAGCAGCCCAAGATCAGGGACCGGGGAGCTGTTTTTT.

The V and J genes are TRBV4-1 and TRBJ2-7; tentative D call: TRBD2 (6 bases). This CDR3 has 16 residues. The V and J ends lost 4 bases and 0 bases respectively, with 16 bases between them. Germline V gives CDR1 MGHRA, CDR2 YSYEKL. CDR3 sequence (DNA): TGCGCCAGCAGCCCAGAGGGGAGGCAGACCTCCTACGAGCAGTACTTC. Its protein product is CASSPEGRQTSYEQYF.

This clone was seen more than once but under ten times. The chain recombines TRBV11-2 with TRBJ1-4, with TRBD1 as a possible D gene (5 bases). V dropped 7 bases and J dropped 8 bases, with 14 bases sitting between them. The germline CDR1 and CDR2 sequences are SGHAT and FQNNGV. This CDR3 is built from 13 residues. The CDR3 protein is CASTRTGGEKLFF. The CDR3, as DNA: TGTGCCAGCACCCGTACGGGGGGGGAAAAACTGTTTTTT.

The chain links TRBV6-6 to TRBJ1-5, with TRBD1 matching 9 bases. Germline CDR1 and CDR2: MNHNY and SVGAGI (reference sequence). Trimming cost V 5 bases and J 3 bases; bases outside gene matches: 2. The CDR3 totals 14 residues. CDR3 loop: CASSRTGDNQPQHF. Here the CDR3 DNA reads TGTGCCAGCAGTCGGACAGGGGACAATCAGCCCCAGCATTTT.

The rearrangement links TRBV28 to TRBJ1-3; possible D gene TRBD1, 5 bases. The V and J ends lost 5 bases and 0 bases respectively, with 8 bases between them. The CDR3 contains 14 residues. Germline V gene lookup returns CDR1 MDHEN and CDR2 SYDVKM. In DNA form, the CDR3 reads TGTGCCAGCAGTATTCAGGGCTCTGGAAACACCATATATTTT. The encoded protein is CASSIQGSGNTIYF.

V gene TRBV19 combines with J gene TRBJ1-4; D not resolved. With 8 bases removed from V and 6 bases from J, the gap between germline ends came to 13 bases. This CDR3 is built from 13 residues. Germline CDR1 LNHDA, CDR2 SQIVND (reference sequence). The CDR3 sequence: CASRIGLDEKLFF. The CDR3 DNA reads TGTGCCAGTCGAATCGGGTTAGATGAAAAACTGTTTTTT.

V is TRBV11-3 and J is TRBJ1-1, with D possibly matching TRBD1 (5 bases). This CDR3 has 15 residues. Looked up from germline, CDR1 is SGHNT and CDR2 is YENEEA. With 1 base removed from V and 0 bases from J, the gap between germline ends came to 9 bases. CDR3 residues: CASSLAPGMNTEAFF. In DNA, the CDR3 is TGTGCCAGCAGCTTAGCCCCAGGGATGAACACTGAAGCTTTCTTT.

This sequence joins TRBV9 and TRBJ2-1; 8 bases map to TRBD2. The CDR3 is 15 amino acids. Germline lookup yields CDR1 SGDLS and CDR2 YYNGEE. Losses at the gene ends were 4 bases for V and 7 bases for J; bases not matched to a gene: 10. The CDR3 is CASSPLAGIMNEQFF. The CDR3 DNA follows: TGTGCCAGCAGCCCATTAGCGGGAATTATGAATGAGCAGTTCTTC.

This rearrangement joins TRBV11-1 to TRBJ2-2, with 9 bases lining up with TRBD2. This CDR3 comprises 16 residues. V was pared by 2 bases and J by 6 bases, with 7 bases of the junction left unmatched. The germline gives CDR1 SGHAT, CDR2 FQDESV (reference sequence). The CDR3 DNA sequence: TGTGCCAGCAGCTTAAACCTAGCGGGGACATCCGGGGAGCTGTTTTTT. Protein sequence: CASSLNLAGTSGELFF. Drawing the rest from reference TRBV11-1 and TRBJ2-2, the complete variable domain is EAEVAQSPRYKITEKSQAVAFWCDPISGHATLYWYRQILGQGPELLVQFQDESVVDDSQLPKDRFSAERLKGVDSTLKIQPAELGDSAMYLCASSLNLAGTSGELFFGEGSRLTVL.

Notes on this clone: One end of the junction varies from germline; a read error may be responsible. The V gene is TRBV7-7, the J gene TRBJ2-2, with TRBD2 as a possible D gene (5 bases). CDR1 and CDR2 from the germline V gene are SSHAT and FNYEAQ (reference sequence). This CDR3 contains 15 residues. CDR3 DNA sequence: TGTGCTAGCAGCTTAAGCGCGGGTAACACCGGGGAGCTGTTTTTT. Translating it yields CASSLSAGNTGELFF.

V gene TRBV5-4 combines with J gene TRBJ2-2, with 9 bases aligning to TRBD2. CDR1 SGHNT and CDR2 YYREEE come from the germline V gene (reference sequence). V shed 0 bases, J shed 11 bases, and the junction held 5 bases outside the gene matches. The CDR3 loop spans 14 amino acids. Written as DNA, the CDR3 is TGTGCCAGCAGCTTGGAGGCTAGCGGGATTGAGCTGTTTTTT. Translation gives CASSLEASGIELFF.

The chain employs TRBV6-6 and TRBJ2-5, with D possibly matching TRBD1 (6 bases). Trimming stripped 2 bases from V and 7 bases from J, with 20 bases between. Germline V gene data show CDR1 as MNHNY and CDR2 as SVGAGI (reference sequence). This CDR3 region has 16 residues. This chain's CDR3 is CASSYGGDGSRGTQYF. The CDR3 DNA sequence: TGTGCCAGCAGTTACGGGGGAGACGGTAGCAGGGGGACCCAGTACTTC.

The CDR3 bases are TGTGCCAGCAGCCCCGTACAGGGTGTCGGTGAGCAGTTCTTC. Residues: CASSPVQGVGEQFF. J is TRBJ2-1 and V is TRBV5-4; weak D call: TRBD1 (6 bases). The CDR3 extends over 14 amino acids. Germline V gives CDR1 SGHNT, CDR2 YYREEE (reference sequence). The germline V and J ends were trimmed by 4 bases and 9 bases, with 17 bases remaining between them.

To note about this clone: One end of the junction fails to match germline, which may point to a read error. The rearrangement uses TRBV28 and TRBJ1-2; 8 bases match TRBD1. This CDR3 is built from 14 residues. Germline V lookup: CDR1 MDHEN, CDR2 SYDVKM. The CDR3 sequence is CASSISTGVYGYIF. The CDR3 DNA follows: TGTGCCAGCAGTATTTCGACAGGGGTCTATGGCTACATCTTC.

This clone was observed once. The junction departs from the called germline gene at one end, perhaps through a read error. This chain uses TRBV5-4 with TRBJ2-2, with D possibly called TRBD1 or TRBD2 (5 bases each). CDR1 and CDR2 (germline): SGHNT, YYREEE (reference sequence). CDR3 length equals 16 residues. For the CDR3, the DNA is TGTGCCAGCAGCTTAGTAGGGACCGCGAAGACCGGGGAGCTGTTTTTT. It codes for CASSLVGTAKTGELFF.

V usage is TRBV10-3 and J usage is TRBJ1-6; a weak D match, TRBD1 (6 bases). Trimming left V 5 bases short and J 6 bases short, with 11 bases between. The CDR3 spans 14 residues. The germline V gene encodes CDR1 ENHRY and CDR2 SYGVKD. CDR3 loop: CAISRGNGNSPLHF. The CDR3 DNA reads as TGTGCCATCAGTAGGGGGAATGGTAATTCACCCCTCCACTTT.

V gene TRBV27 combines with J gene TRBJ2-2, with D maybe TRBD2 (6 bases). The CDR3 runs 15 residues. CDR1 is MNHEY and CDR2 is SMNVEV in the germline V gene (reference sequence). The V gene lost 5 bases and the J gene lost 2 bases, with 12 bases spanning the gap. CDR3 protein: CASSPLGGNTGELFF. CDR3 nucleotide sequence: TGTGCCAGCAGTCCGCTCGGGGGTAACACCGGGGAGCTGTTTTTT.

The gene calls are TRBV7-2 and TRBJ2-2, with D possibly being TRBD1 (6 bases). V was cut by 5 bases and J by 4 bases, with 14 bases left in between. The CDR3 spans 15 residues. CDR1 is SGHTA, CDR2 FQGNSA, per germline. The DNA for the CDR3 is TGTGCCAGCAGCCTTCCGGGACACAGCACCGGGGAGCTGTTTTTT. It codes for CASSLPGHSTGELFF.

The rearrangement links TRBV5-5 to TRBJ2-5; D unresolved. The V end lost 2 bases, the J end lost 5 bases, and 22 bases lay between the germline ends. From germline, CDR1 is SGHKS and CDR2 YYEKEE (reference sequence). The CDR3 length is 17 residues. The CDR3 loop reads CASSLYESTALGETQYF. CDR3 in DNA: TGTGCCAGCAGCTTATACGAATCCACAGCCCTTGGGGAGACCCAGTACTTC.

Here the CDR3 reads CASRHTSGRTDTQYF. CDR3 nucleotide sequence: TGCGCCAGCAGGCACACTAGCGGCCGCACAGATACGCAGTATTTT. The chain uses TRBV23-1 and TRBJ2-3, with 8 bases matching TRBD2. TRBV23-1 is labeled an ORF, and its function is uncertain. Germline trimming cut 6 bases from V and 1 base from J; bases unmatched to any gene: 6. The CDR3 contains 15 residues.

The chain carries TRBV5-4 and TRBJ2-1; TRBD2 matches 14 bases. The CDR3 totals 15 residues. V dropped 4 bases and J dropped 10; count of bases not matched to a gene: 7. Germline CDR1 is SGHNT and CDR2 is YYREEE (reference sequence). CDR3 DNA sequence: TGTGCCAGCAGCCAGGGACTAGCGGGAGTCTTAGAGCAGTTCTTC. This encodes CASSQGLAGVLEQFF.

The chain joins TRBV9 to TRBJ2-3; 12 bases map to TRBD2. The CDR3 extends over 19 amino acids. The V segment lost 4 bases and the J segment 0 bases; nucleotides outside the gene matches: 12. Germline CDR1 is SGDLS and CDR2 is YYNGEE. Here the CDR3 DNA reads TGTGCCAGCAGCCCCCGCGGGACTAGCGGGTATACTAGCACAGATACGCAGTATTTT. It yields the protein CASSPRGTSGYTSTDTQYF.

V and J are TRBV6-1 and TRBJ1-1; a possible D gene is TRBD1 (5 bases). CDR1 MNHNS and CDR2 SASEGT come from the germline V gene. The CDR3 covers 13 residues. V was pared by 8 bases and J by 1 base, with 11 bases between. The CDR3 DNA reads TGTGCCAGCCAGGGTGCCACGAACACTGAAGCTTTCTTT. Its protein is CASQGATNTEAFF.

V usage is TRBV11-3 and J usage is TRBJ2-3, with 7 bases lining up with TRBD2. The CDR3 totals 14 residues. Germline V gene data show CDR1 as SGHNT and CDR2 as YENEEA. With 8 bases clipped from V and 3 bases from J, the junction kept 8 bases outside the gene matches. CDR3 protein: CASQLGGSTDTQYF. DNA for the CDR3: TGTGCCAGCCAGCTCGGGGGGTCGACAGATACGCAGTATTTT.

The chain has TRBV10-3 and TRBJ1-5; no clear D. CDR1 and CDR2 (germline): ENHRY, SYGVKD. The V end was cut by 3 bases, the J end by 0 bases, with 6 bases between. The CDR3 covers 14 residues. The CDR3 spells CAISDQTSNQPQHF. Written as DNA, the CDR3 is TGTGCCATCAGTGACCAGACTAGCAATCAGCCCCAGCATTTT.